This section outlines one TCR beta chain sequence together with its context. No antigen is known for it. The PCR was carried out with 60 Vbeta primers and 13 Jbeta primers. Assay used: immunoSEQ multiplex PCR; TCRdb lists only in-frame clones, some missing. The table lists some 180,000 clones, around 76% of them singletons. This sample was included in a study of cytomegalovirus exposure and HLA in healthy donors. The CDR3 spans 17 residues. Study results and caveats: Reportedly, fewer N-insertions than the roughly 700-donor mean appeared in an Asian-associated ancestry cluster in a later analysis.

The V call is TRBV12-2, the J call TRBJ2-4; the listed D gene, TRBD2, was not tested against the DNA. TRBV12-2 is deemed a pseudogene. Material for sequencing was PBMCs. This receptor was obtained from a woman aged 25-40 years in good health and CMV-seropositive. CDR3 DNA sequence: TGTGCAAGTCGCTTAGGAGTTAGGGGACTAGCCAAAAACATTCAGTACTTC. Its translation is CASRLGVRGLAKNIQYF.